A selection of T cell receptor beta chains follows, all from one sample in a study of blood T cell repertoires in COVID-19. Assay used: immunoSEQ multiplex PCR; TCRdb lists only in-frame clones, some missing. Among 150,000 to 200,000 clones listed, around 85% were seen once. Sequences were obtained from peripheral blood. These receptors all stem from a man between 65 and 85 years old with active or convalescent COVID-19. Both conserved end residues are part of each CDR3. A D gene is named only where the DNA matches it firmly. Part of the rows lack a size; the others show once, few, many or a class for expanded clones.

DNA,CDR3,V,J,size,D
TGTGCCAGCAGTTTCCTGGGGGGACAGGGGGTTGAAAGCAATCAGCCCCAGCATTTT,CASSFLGGQGVESNQPQHF,TRBV28,TRBJ1-5,.,TRBD1
TGCAGCGTTGCCCTCAGAGGTAGCTCTGGAAACACCATATATTTT,CSVALRGSSGNTIYF,TRBV29-1,TRBJ1-3,.,.
TGCGCCAGCAGCCAAGATCGACAGGGCAAGCAGTTCTTC,CASSQDRQGKQFF,TRBV4-3,TRBJ2-1,.,TRBD1
TGTGCCAGCAGCCCCAAGGCTTCCACGGGGGAGCAGTACTTC,CASSPKASTGEQYF,TRBV7-9,TRBJ2-7,once,.
TGTGCCGGCCGAGCGGGTGTCCATGGCTACACCTTC,CAGRAGVHGYTF,TRBV12-3/TRBV12-4,TRBJ1-2,.,.
TGTGCCAGCAGGGGACCCGGGACAGGGGCAGAGTCCTACAATGAGCAGTTCTTC,CASRGPGTGAESYNEQFF,TRBV11-2,TRBJ2-1,.,TRBD1
TGTGCCAGTAGTCTACCGGGACAGGGGTTCTCTGGGGCCAACGTCCTGACTTTC,CASSLPGQGFSGANVLTF,TRBV19,TRBJ2-6,.,TRBD1
TGTGCCAGCAGCTTAGGGCTAGCGTTCACAGATACGCAGTATTTT,CASSLGLAFTDTQYF,TRBV7-4,TRBJ2-3,few,.
TGTGCCAGCAGTTTACGGGGGAGGACTTCACCCCTCCACTTT,CASSLRGRTSPLHF,TRBV28,TRBJ1-6,once,.
TGTGCCAGCAGCGCGACAGGGAGTCAGCCCCAGCATTTT,CASSATGSQPQHF,TRBV5-6,TRBJ1-5,.,TRBD1
TGTGCCAGCAGCTTAGCCGGGACAACTATTAACTATGGCTACACCTTC,CASSLAGTTINYGYTF,TRBV7-9,TRBJ1-2,.,.
TGTGCCACCAGTTTACGCGGGGGGCCGGGGGAGACCCAGTACTTC,CATSLRGGPGETQYF,TRBV15,TRBJ2-5,.,TRBD2
TGTGCCAGCAGCGTAACCCTGACTAGCGGGAGAACTGAGCAGTTCTTC,CASSVTLTSGRTEQFF,TRBV9,TRBJ2-1,.,TRBD2
TGTGCCAGCAGCTTATTAATAGGACAGTACGGGAGGGAGACCCAGTACTTC,CASSLLIGQYGRETQYF,TRBV11-2,TRBJ2-5,.,.
TGTGCCAGCAGCCAATCAATCGCGGCAGGGGTGAATCAGCCCCAGCATTTT,CASSQSIAAGVNQPQHF,TRBV3-1/TRBV3-2,TRBJ1-5,.,.
TGTGCCAGTATCCTCCGAACAGGTTTGAACACTGAAGCTTTCTTT,CASILRTGLNTEAFF,TRBV19,TRBJ1-1,.,.
TGTGCCAGCACCCCCGACAACAAAAACATTCAGTACTTC,CASTPDNKNIQYF,TRBV12-3/TRBV12-4,TRBJ2-4,.,.
TGTGCCAGCAGCCAAGGGGGCGGGAATGCAGGCAAGCAGTACTTC,CASSQGGGNAGKQYF,TRBV3-1/TRBV3-2,TRBJ2-7,.,.
TGTGCCAGCACCCACGGGGTAAAAGGGGAAAAACTGTTTTTT,CASTHGVKGEKLFF,TRBV19,TRBJ1-4,.,.
TGCGCCAGCAGTCCACAGGCCGGTACAGGGGCCGGCGGAAACACCATATATTTT,CASSPQAGTGAGGNTIYF,TRBV4-3,TRBJ1-3,.,TRBD1
TGTGCCAGCAGCCCGCTAGCGGGGGGGCGCACAGATACGCAGTATTTT,CASSPLAGGRTDTQYF,TRBV7-2,TRBJ2-3,.,TRBD2
TGCGCCAGCAGCTACCGGGACAGGGCATACGAGCAGTACTTC,CASSYRDRAYEQYF,TRBV5-1,TRBJ2-7,.,TRBD1
TGTGCCAGCAGCTTAGAGAACACAGGAACCTACGAGCAGTACTTC,CASSLENTGTYEQYF,TRBV7-9,TRBJ2-7,.,.
TGTGCCAGCAGCACCTTTGGCAGGGGCCAAGAGACCCAGTACTTC,CASSTFGRGQETQYF,TRBV11-2,TRBJ2-5,.,.
TGCGCCCGCAGCTACGGGGGGGGGCCGAGCGGGGAGCTGTTTTTT,CARSYGGGPSGELFF,TRBV5-1,TRBJ2-2,.,TRBD2
TGTGCCTGGAGTGTAGCCTGGGACAGGGGCACTGAAGCTTTCTTT,CAWSVAWDRGTEAFF,TRBV30,TRBJ1-1,.,TRBD1
TGCAGCGTGAGGGAGGGGCAAGAGACCCAGTACTTC,CSVREGQETQYF,TRBV29-1,TRBJ2-5,.,TRBD2
TGTGCCAGCAGCCTTCGGGGGGCGAGCAATCAGCCCCAGCATTTT,CASSLRGASNQPQHF,TRBV5-5,TRBJ1-5,.,.
TGCGCCAGCAGCCCTAGCTTGAATCAGCCCCAGCATTTT,CASSPSLNQPQHF,TRBV5-1,TRBJ1-5,.,.